This T cell receptor (beta chain) was retrieved from a study of blood T cell repertoires in COVID-19. The germline V and J ends were trimmed by 4 bases and 5 bases, with 21 bases remaining between them. Germline CDR1 MNHEY, CDR2 SVGAGI. CDR3 length equals 16 residues. This clone was seen a handful of times. Sequencing was performed with immunoSEQ multiplex PCR; in TCRdb, only in-frame clones are kept and a portion is missing. The sample shows roughly 21,000 clones, 83% of them seen only once. Sequenced: peripheral blood. The V and J genes are TRBV6-5 and TRBJ2-7; D may be TRBD2 (7 bases). This clonotype was obtained from a human donor in a cohort sampled during active COVID-19. The DNA for the CDR3 is TGTGCCAGCAGTTCGGTGGGGGGGCCAGTTAGTCACGAGCAGTACTTC. Its translation is CASSSVGGPVSHEQYF.